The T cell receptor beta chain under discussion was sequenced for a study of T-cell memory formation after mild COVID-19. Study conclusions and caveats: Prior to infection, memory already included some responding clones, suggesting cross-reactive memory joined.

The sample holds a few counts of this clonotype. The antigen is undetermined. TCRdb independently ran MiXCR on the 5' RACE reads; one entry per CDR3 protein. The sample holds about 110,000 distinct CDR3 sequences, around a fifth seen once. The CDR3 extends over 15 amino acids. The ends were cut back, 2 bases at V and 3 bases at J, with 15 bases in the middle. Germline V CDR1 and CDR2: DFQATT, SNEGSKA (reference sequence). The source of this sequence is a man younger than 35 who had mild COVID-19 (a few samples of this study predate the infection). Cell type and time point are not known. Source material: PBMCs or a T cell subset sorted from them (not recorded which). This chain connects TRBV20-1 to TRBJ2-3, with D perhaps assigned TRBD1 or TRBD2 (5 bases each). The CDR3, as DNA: TGCAGTGCTAGAAGCAGCAGGGAGAATACAGATACGCAGTATTTT. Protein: CSARSSRENTDTQYF.